This T cell receptor (beta chain) was recorded in a study of blood T cell repertoires in COVID-19. Germline V gene lookup returns CDR1 LNHNV and CDR2 YYDKDF (reference sequence). The V segment lost 6 bases and the J segment 3 bases; nucleotides outside the gene matches: 10. The CDR3 sequence is 16 residues long. The assay was immunoSEQ multiplex PCR, and TCRdb's table has in-frame clones only and misses some. Among under 300,000 clones, roughly 91% were seen once, and the ten largest hold approximately 1.8%. This clone was observed a single time. The sequenced sample was PBMCs or T cells enriched from blood (not recorded which). J is TRBJ2-3 and V is TRBV15, with 9 positions matching TRBD2. The TCR originated in a woman aged 55-70 years who had recovered from COVID-19. The CDR3 DNA follows: TGTGCCACCAGTGGGCCTGGCGGGGGGGAAACAGATACGCAGTATTTT. Translation gives CATSGPGGGETDTQYF.